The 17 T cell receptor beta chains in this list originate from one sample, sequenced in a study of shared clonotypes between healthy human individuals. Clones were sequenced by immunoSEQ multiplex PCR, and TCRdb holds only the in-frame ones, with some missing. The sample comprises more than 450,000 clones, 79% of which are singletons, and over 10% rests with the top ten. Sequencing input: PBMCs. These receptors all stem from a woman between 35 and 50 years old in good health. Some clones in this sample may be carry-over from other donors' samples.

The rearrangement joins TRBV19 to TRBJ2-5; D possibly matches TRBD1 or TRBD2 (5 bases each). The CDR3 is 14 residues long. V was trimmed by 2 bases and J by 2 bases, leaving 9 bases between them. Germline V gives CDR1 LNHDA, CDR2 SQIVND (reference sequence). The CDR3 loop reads CASSIIWGQETQYF. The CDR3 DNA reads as TGTGCCAGTAGTATAATCTGGGGGCAAGAGACCCAGTACTTC. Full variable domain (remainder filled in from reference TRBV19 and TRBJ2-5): DGGITQSPKYLFRKEGQNVTLSCEQNLNHDAMYWYRQDPGQGLRLIYYSQIVNDFQKGDIAEGYSVSREKKESFPLTVTSAQKNPTAFYLCASSIIWGQETQYFGPGTRLLVL.

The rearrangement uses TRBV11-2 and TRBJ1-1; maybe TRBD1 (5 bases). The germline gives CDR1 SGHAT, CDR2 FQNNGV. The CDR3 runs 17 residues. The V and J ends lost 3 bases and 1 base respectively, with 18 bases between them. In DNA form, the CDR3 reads TGTGCCAGCAGCTTGGACGGACACCACCATCCGAACACTGAAGCTTTCTTT. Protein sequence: CASSLDGHHHPNTEAFF. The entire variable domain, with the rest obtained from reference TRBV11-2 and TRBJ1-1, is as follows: EAGVAQSPRYKIIEKRQSVAFWCNPISGHATLYWYQQILGQGPKLLIQFQNNGVVDDSQLPKDRFSAERLKGVDSTLKIQPAKLEDSAVYLCASSLDGHHHPNTEAFFGQGTRLTVV.

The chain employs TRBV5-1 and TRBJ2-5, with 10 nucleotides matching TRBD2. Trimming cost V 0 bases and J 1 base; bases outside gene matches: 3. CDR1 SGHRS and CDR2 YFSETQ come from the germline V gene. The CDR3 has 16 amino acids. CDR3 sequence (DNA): TGCGCCAGCAGCTTGGGAGCGGGAGGGCCCCAAGAGACCCAGTACTTC. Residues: CASSLGAGGPQETQYF.

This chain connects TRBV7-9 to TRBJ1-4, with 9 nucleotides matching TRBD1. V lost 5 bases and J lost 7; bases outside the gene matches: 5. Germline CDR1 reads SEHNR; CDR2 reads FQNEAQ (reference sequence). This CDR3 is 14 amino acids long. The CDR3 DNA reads TGTGCCAGCAGCACCGGGACAGGGCGTGAAAAACTGTTTTTT. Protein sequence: CASSTGTGREKLFF.

This chain's CDR3 is CASSGNRGMETQYF. DNA of the CDR3: TGCGCCAGCAGCGGAAACAGGGGAATGGAGACCCAGTACTTC. The rearrangement links TRBV5-1 to TRBJ2-5; TRBD1 matches 7 bases. From germline, CDR1 is SGHRS and CDR2 YFSETQ. The V gene end was trimmed by 4 bases and the J gene end by 5 bases; junction bases not matched to a gene: 8. This CDR3 spans 14 amino acids.

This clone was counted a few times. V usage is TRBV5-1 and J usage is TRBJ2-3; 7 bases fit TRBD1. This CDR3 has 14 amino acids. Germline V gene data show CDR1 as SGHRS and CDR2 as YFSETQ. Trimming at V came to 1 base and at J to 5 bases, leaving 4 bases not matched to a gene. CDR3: CASSLRGGRDTQYF. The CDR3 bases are TGCGCCAGCAGCTTGAGAGGGGGCAGAGATACGCAGTATTTT.

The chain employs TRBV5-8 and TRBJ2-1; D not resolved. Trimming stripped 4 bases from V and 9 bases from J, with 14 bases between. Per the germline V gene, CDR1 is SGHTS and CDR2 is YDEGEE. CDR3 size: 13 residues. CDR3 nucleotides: TGTGCCAGCAGCCGTGAGGCAGTCAGTGAGCAGTTCTTC. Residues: CASSREAVSEQFF.

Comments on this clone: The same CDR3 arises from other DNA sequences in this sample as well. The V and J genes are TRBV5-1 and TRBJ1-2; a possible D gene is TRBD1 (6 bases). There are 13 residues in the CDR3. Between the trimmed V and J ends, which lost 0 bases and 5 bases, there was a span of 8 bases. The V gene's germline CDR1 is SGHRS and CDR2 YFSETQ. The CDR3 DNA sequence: TGCGCCAGCAGCTTGGACAGGGTGTATGGCTACACCTTC. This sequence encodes CASSLDRVYGYTF.

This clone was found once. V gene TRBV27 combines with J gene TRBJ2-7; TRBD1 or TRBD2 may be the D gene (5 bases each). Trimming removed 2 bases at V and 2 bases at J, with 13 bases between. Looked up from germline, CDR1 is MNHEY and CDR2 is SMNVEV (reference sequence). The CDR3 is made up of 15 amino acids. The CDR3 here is CASSLRGAATYEQYF. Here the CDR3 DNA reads TGTGCCAGCAGTTTACGAGGGGCAGCGACCTACGAGCAGTACTTC.

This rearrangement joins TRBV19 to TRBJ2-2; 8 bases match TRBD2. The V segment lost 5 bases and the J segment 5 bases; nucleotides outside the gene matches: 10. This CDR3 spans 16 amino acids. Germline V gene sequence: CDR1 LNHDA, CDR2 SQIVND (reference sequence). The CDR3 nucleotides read TGTGCCAGTAGTGATTCAGCGGCTAGCGGGACCGGGGAGCTGTTTTTT. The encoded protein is CASSDSAASGTGELFF.

The CDR3 is CASRSRDRVNEQFF. The DNA of the CDR3 is TGTGCCAGCAGGTCCCGGGACAGAGTTAATGAGCAGTTCTTC. The chain combines TRBV6-6 with TRBJ2-1, with 7 bases identical to TRBD1. The ends lost 6 bases at V and 7 bases at J; junction bases unmatched: 9. This CDR3 is built from 14 residues. Germline CDR1 is MNHNY and CDR2 is SVGAGI (reference sequence).

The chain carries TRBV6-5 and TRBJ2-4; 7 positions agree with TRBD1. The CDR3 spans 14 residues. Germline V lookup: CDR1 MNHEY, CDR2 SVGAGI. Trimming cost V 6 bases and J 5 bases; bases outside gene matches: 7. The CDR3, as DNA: TGTGCCAGCAGCGCCTCCGGGACAGAAAACATTCAGTACTTC. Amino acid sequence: CASSASGTENIQYF.

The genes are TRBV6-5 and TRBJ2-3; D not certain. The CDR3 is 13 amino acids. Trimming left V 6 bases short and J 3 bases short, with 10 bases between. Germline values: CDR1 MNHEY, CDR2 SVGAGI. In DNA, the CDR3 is TGTGCCAGCAGCTTTGTTGGGACAGATACGCAGTATTTT. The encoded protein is CASSFVGTDTQYF.

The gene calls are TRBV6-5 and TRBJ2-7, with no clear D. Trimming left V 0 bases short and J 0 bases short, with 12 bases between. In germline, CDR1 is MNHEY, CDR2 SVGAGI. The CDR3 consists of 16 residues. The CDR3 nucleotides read TGTGCCAGCAGTTACTCGAGGCGGACGAGCTCCTACGAGCAGTACTTC. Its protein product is CASSYSRRTSSYEQYF.

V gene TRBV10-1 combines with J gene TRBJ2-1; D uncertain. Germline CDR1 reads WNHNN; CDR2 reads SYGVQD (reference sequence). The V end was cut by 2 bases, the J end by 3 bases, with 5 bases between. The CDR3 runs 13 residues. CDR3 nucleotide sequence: TGCGCCAGCAGTGAGGCAGTCTACAATGAGCAGTTCTTC. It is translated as CASSEAVYNEQFF.

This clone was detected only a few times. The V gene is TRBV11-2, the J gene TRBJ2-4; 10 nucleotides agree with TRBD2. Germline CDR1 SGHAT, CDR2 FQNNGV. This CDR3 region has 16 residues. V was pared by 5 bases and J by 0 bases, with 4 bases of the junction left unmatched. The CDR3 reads CASSTWTSGAKNIQYF. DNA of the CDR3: TGTGCCAGCAGCACTTGGACTAGCGGAGCCAAAAACATTCAGTACTTC.

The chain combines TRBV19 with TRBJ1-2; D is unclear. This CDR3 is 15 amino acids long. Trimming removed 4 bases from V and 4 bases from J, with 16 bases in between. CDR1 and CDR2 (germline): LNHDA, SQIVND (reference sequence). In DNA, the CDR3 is TGTGCCAGTAGTAGTATCGGCCGAGGAACCTATGGCTACACCTTC. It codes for CASSSIGRGTYGYTF.